Below, one T cell receptor (beta chain) is given with its context. The sample originates from a study of radiotherapy plus CTLA-4 blockade in lung cancer. Sequenced by immunoSEQ multiplex PCR; TCRdb stores in-frame clones only, minus some. The table includes about 40,000 clones, 79% detected once. The CDR3 length is 12 residues. Germline V gives CDR1 SGHVS, CDR2 FNYEAQ. Between the trimmed V and J ends, which lost 5 bases and 6 bases, there was a span of 10 bases. The sequence was collected from a human donor with non-small cell lung cancer that progressed on radiotherapy plus ipilimumab. The chain carries TRBV7-6 and TRBJ1-2, with a tentative D call TRBD1 (6 bases). This sample comprised peripheral blood, obtained from a patient treated with radiotherapy plus ipilimumab. The CDR3 nucleotides are TGTGCCAGCAGCACACAGGGAGATGGCTACACCTTC. Protein product: CASSTQGDGYTF.